This T cell receptor (beta chain) stems from a study of cytomegalovirus exposure and HLA in healthy donors. Overall study context: Out of 150 million to 200 million T cells, an earlier analysis found about 120 million unique TCR beta sequences in total.

In this sample, this clone turned up a few times. Primers for the PCR totalled 60 Vbeta and 13 Jbeta. The method was immunoSEQ multiplex PCR; TCRdb's version includes in-frame clones alone and lacks a portion of them. Of more than 200,000 clones in the sample, over 60% were seen once. The source material was PBMCs. This sequence originates from a man aged 35 to 55 in good health and CMV-seronegative.

The CDR3: CASSIGAGTYNEQFF. In nucleotides, the CDR3 is TGTGCCAGTAGTATAGGCGCGGGGACCTACAATGAGCAGTTCTTC. The gene calls are TRBV19 and TRBJ2-1, with D perhaps matching TRBD2 (6 bases). Germline CDR1 reads LNHDA; CDR2 reads SQIVND (reference sequence). V was shortened by 1 base and J by 2 bases, with 9 bases between the two germline ends. The CDR3 has 15 residues.